This T cell receptor beta chain stems from a study of blood T cell repertoires in COVID-19. Turning to the study itself: Spain, Italy and the United States supplied samples that represented acute and convalescent COVID-19. In each case, the material was cDNA or gDNA derived from T cells, B-cell-depleted T cells, or PBMCs.

Source study methods: Amplifying reference gene primers gave estimates of nucleated cell counts. Clones were read by immunoSEQ multiplex PCR, and TCRdb kept only the in-frame ones, dropping some. V and J calls and clone size are those listed in that table; D and trimming were worked out from the DNA. The sample lists over 200,000 clones; 70% to 75% were seen once. CDR3 length: 15 residues. The germline V gene encodes CDR1 SGDLS and CDR2 YYNGEE. V was trimmed by 0 bases and J by 2 bases, leaving 10 bases between them. The receptor's source is a woman older than 75 with acute or convalescent COVID-19. V usage is TRBV9 and J usage is TRBJ2-3; a weak D match, TRBD2 (5 bases). Source material: peripheral blood. CDR3 region: CASSVVPGDTDTQYF. In DNA form, the CDR3 reads TGTGCCAGCAGCGTAGTACCCGGGGACACAGATACGCAGTATTTT.